This T cell receptor beta chain was identified in a study of CD8+CD57+ T cells in acquired aplastic anemia (dated by TCRdb to 2016 to 2019). Background for the entire study: A mean of roughly 3.2 ug of DNA, ranging from roughly 0.17 to 30 ug, was extracted from sorted CD4+ and CD8+ cells. CD8+CD57+ expansion was defined as frequency above the mean frequency observed in healthy subjects.

According to the germline V gene, CDR1 reads SGDLS and CDR2 reads YYNGEE. Trimming leaves V shorter by 6 bases and J shorter by 4 bases, with the junction holding 11 bases beyond the gene matches. The CDR3 numbers 15 amino acids, ends counted. Of all the DNA, just the CDR3 is kept, 45 bases in frame from base 1. Genomic DNA was used as template for profiling of TCR beta VDJ combinations and CDR3 sequences. An Illumina HiSeq 2000 was the platform used for TCR repertoire sequencing. The authors' pipeline ran thus. Repertoires were assessed using TRBV/TRBJ rearrangement plots, CDR3 size and DJ length profiles, and Simpson's diversity index. The most abundant DNA sequence in the deep sequencing data was defined as the immunodominant clone. CDR3 amino acid sequences were screened for sharing across subjects and compared with published repertoires and the VDJdb database. TCRdb trimmed public reads at Q25 via fastp, called clones via MiXCR and kept in-frame beta chains. Each entry is one CDR3 protein sequence, shown with its most common DNA and genes. TCRdb, not the original authors, processed these V and J calls. The sample includes roughly 220,000 distinct CDR3 sequences, with 55% to 65% observed a single time. Together, the top ten hold about 60% of the sample.

Expansion of CD8+CD57+ cells had been shown by flow cytometry in the patients chosen for sequencing. All patients had severe acquired aplastic anemia diagnosed by International Study of Aplastic Anemia and Agranulocytosis and Camitta criteria. Patients had received no therapy at the time of blood sampling. In the study, sorted CD4+ and CD8+ blood T cells from patients with severe aplastic anemia and from healthy subjects underwent deep sequencing of TCR repertoires. Patients were enrolled under clinicaltrials.gov protocols 00001620, 01623167, 00001397, 00071045, 00081523 and 00961064 in the USA. Ficoll-Paque density gradient centrifugation was used to isolate peripheral blood mononuclear cells. Before DNA was extracted, CD4+ and CD8+ T cells were sorted using either FACS or magnetic beads. Findings and caveats that apply to the study as a whole: CD8+ Simpson's diversity did not differ significantly between patients and healthy controls (P=0.060). Roughly 30 CD8+ CDR3 sequences were shared between patients and controls but appeared highly expressed in patients and within their immunodominant clones.

This clonotype was seen only once. Its cognate antigen has yet to be identified. Given a much more abundant clone one base away, this may be a read error. The CDR3 end shows no conserved phenylalanine or tryptophan, and so a read error is likely. The chain employs TRBV9 and TRBJ1-1; TRBD1 matches 8 bases in the middle. The specimen was sorted CD4+, CD8+, or CD8+CD57+ T cells (not recorded which) from PBMCs. The TCR comes from a human donor with aplastic anemia. This receptor has the CDR3 CASTSQGAFVTEAFL. The sequence in DNA is TGTGCCAGCACAAGCCAGGGGGCCTTTGTCACTGAAGCTTTCCTT.